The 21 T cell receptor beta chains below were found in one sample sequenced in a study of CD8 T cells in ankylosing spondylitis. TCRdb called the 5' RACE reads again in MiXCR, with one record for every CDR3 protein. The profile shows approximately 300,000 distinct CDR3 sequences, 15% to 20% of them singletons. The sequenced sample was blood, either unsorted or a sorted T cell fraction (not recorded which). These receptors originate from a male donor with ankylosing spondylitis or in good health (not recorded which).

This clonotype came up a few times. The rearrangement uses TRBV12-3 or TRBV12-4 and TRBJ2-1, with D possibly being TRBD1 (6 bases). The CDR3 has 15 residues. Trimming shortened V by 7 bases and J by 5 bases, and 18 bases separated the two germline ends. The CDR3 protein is CASTPSRGGDNEQFF. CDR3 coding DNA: TGTGCCAGCACTCCGAGCCGAGGGGGTGACAATGAGCAGTTCTTC.

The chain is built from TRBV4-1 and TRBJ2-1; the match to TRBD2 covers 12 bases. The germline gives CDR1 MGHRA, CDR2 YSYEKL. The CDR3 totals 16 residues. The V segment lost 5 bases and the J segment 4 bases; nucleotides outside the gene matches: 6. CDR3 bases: TGCGCCAGCAGCGTCCTAGCGGGGGGGCTATACAATGAGCAGTTCTTC. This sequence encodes CASSVLAGGLYNEQFF.

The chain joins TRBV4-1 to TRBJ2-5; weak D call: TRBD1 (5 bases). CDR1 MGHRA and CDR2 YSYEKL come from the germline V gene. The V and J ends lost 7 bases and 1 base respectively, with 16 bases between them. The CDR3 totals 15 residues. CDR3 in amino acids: CASTMNQGLQETQYF. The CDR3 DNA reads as TGCGCCAGCACCATGAATCAGGGCCTCCAAGAGACCCAGTACTTC.

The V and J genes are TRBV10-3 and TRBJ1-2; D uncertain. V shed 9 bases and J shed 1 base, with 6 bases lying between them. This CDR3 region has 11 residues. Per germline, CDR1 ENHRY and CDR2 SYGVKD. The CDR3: CAIRGNYGYTF. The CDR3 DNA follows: TGTGCCATTCGCGGTAACTATGGCTACACCTTC.

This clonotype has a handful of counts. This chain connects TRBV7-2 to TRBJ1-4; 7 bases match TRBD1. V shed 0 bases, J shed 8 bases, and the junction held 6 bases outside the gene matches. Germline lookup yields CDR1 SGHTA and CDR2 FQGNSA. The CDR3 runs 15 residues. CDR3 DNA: TGTGCCAGCAGCTTAGCGAGGGGGCTGGGGGAAAAACTGTTTTTT. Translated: CASSLARGLGEKLFF.

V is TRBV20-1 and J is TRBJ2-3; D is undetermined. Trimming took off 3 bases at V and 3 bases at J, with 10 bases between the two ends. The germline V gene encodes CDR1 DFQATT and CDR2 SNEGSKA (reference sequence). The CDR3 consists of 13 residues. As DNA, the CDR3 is TGCAGTGCTAGGCCCATCGGGACAGATACGCAGTATTTT. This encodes CSARPIGTDTQYF.

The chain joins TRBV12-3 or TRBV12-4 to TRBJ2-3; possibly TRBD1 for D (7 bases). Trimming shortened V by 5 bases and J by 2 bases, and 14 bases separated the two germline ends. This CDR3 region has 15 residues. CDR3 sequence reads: CASSQGGTNTDTQYF. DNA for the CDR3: TGTGCCAGCAGTCAGGGGGGTACCAACACAGATACGCAGTATTTT.

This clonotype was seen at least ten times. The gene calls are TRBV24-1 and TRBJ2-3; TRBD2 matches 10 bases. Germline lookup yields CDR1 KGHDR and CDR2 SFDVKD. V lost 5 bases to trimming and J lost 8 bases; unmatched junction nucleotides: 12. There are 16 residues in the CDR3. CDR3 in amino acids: CATSGYLAGEGGTQYF. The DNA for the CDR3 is TGTGCCACCAGTGGCTACCTAGCGGGAGAAGGGGGTACGCAGTATTTT.

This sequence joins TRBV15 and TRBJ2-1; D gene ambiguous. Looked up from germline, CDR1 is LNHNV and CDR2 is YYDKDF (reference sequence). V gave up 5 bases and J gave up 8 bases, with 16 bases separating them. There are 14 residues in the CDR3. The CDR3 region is CATSPPGRGYEQFF. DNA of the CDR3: TGTGCCACCAGCCCCCCCGGGCGAGGTTATGAGCAGTTCTTC. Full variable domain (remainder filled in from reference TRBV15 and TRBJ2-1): DAMVIQNPRYQVTQFGKPVTLSCSQTLNHNVMYWYQQKSSQAPKLLFHYYDKDFNNEADTPDNFQSRRPNTSFCFLDIRSPGLGDTAMYLCATSPPGRGYEQFFGPGTRLTVL.

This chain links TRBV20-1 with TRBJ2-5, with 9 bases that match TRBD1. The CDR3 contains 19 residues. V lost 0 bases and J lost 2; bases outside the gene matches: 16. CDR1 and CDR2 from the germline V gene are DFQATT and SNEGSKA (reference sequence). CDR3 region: CSARDSSQYRGLSQETQYF. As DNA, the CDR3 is TGCAGTGCTAGAGATTCTTCACAATACAGGGGGCTTTCTCAAGAGACCCAGTACTTC.

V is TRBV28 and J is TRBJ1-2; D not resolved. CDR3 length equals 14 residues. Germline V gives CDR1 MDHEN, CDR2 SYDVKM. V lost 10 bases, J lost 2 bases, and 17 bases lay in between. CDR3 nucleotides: TGTGCCACGTCGGAACTGACAAAAAACTATGGCTACACCTTC. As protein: CATSELTKNYGYTF.

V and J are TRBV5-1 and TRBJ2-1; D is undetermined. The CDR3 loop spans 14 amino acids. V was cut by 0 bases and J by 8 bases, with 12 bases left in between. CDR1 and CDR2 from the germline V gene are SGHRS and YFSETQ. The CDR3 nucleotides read TGCGCCAGCAGCTTGGGAGGTAGCATCGATGAGCAGTTCTTC. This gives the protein CASSLGGSIDEQFF.

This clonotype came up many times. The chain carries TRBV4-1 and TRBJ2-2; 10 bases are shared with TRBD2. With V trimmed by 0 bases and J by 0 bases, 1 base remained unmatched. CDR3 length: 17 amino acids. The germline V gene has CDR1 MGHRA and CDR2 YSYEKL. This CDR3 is CASSQDTSGANTGELFF. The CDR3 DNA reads TGCGCCAGCAGCCAAGACACTAGCGGGGCGAACACCGGGGAGCTGTTTTTT.

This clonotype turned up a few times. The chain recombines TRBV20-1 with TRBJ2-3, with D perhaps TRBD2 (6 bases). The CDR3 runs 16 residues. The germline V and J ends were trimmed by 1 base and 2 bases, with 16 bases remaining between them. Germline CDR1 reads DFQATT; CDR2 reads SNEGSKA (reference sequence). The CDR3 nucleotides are TGCAGTGCTAGAGGAATCCGGCGGGATCTCACAGATACGCAGTATTTT. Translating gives CSARGIRRDLTDTQYF.

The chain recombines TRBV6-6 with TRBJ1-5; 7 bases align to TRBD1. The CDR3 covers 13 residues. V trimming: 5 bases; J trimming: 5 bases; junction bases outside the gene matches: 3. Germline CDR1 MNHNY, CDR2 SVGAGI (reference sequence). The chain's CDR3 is CASSRQGYQPQHF. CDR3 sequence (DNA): TGTGCCAGCAGTCGACAGGGATATCAGCCCCAGCATTTT.

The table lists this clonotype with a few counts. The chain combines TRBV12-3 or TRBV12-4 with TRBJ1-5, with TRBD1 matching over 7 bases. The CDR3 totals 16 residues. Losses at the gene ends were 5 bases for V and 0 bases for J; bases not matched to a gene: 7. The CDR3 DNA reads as TGTGCCAGCAGTACCGGGGGACAGTATAGCAATCAGCCCCAGCATTTT. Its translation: CASSTGGQYSNQPQHF.

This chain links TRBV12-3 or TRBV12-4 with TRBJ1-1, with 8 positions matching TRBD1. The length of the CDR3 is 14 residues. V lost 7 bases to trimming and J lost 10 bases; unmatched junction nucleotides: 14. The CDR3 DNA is TGTGCCAGCACGGTCGGACAGGGTAGGGCTGCAGCTTTCTTT. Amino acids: CASTVGQGRAAAFF.

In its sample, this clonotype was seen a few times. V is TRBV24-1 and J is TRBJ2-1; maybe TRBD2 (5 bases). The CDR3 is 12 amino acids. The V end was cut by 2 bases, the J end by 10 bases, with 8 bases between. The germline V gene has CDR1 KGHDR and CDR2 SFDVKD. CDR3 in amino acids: CATSDSQREQFF. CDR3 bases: TGTGCCACCAGTGATTCGCAGCGGGAGCAGTTCTTC.

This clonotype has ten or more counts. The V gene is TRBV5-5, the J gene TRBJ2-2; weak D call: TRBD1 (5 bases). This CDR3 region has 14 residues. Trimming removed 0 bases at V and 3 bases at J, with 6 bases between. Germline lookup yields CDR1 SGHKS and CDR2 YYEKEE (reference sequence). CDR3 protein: CASSLEGYTGELFF. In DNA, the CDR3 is TGTGCCAGCAGCTTGGAGGGGTACACCGGGGAGCTGTTTTTT. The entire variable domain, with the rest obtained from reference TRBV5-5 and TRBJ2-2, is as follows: DAGVTQSPTHLIKTRGQQVTLRCSPISGHKSVSWYQQVLGQGPQFIFQYYEKEERGRGNFPDRFSARQFPNYSSELNVNALLLGDSALYLCASSLEGYTGELFFGEGSRLTVL.

The chain's CDR3 is CSASTLANTGELFF. In nucleotides, the CDR3 is TGCAGTGCCTCGACACTAGCGAACACCGGGGAGCTGTTTTTT. The V call is TRBV20-1, the J call TRBJ2-2; a possible D gene is TRBD2 (5 bases). CDR3 length: 14 amino acids. The germline V gene has CDR1 DFQATT and CDR2 SNEGSKA (reference sequence). The germline V and J ends were trimmed by 6 bases and 0 bases, with 11 bases remaining between them.

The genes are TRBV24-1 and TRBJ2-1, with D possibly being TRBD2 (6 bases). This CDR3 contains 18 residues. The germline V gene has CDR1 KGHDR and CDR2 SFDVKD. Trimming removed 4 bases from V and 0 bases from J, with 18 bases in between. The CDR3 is CATSDRSKRASSYNEQFF. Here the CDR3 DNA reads TGTGCCACCAGTGACCGATCGAAGCGGGCGAGCTCCTACAATGAGCAGTTCTTC.